This T cell receptor beta chain was profiled in a study of regulatory T cells in long-lasting Graves disease. Across the whole study: Persistent cases took antithyroid drugs over 5 years and stayed TSH receptor antibody positive.

V was cut by 4 bases and J by 6 bases, with 20 bases left in between. The V gene's germline CDR1 is SNHLY and CDR2 FYNNEI. This CDR3 comprises 16 residues. Relying on iRepertoire HTBI primers and Arm-PCR of CDR3 regions, the team built TCR beta libraries. TCRdb re-called the multiplex PCR reads with MiXCR, one entry per CDR3 protein. The table lists 500,000 to 700,000 distinct CDR3 sequences, about 32% of them singletons. Time point meaning: persistent/refractory GD, antithyroid drugs over 5 years with positive TRAb. Scientists built the TCR library using RNA that was extracted from PBMCs. Specimen: peripheral blood mononuclear cells (PBMCs), collected when the disease was refractory, from a patient treated with antithyroid drugs. The chain joins TRBV2 to TRBJ2-3; D remains ambiguous. The sequence derives from a female donor with Graves disease. The CDR3 DNA reads TGTGCCAGCAGTGGGTCGTCAGTTTGGGCCCCGGATACGCAGTATTTT. As protein: CASSGSSVWAPDTQYF.